This TCR beta chain derives from a study of blood T cell repertoires in COVID-19. Study-level background: Nucleic acid was either cDNA or gDNA, and it came from T cells, B-cell-depleted T cells, or PBMCs.

The assay was immunoSEQ multiplex PCR, and TCRdb's table has in-frame clones only and misses some. The table has 110,000 to 150,000 clones, around 83% seen once. CDR1 and CDR2 from the germline V gene are KGHSH and LQKENI. The CDR3 contains 15 residues. V lost 0 bases and J 8 bases, leaving 14 bases between the germline ends. The TCR originated in a man in his 60s with active or convalescent COVID-19. Input material: peripheral blood. The rearrangement joins TRBV18 to TRBJ2-4, with TRBD1 as a possible D gene (7 bases). CDR3: CASSPPGGGKDIQYF. The CDR3 DNA sequence: TGTGCCAGCTCACCACCAGGAGGGGGCAAGGACATTCAGTACTTC.